This T cell receptor beta chain was obtained from a study of blood T cell repertoires in COVID-19. Original processing methods: Cell counts per sample came from amplifying reference gene primers. Libraries were prepared by immunoSEQ multiplex PCR; TCRdb keeps only in-frame clonotypes and omits some of them. V and J calls and clone size come straight from that table; D and trimming were deduced from the DNA. This table has roughly 150,000 clones, approximately 86% appearing once. CDR1 is SGHRS and CDR2 is YFSETQ in the germline V gene. V gave up 4 bases and J gave up 4 bases; unmatched junction bases: 1. This CDR3 region has 14 residues.

The clonotype was recovered from a woman aged 80 or older with active or convalescent COVID-19. Input material: peripheral blood. The chain joins TRBV5-1 to TRBJ2-1; 11 positions agree with TRBD1. Here the CDR3 reads CASSRDRGYNEQFF. The DNA of the CDR3 is TGCGCCAGCAGCCGGGACAGGGGGTACAATGAGCAGTTCTTC.